The sequence of this T cell receptor (beta chain) was determined in a study of beta chain features in type 1 diabetes. General study findings and limits: The study found moderately but significantly shorter TCRB CDR3s in all four CD4+ subsets of Type 1 diabetes patients.

Expressed TCRB transcripts were sequenced after all isolated RNA was converted to cDNA. Here immunoSEQ multiplex PCR was the method, and the copy in TCRdb shows in-frame clones only, minus some. The data show around 690,000 clones, 9.5% to 15% seen once. Worth noting for this clone: Its antigen is as yet unknown.

V trimming: 3 bases; J trimming: 6 bases; junction bases outside the gene matches: 7. This CDR3 has 14 residues. Looked up from germline, CDR1 is SGHRS and CDR2 is YFSETQ. The sequenced sample consisted of naive CD4+ T cells from blood. The genes are TRBV5-1 and TRBJ1-1; 8 bases are a match to TRBD1. This clonotype was obtained from a man under 40 with type 1 diabetes. CDR3 DNA sequence: TGCGCCAGCAGCTCGCGGACAGGGTTACCTGAAGCTTTCTTT. Protein sequence: CASSSRTGLPEAFF.